This is a list of T cell receptor beta chains from one sample in a study of blood T cell repertoires in COVID-19. Clones were sequenced by immunoSEQ multiplex PCR, and TCRdb holds only the in-frame ones, with some missing. The top ten clones hold around 1.9% of a sample with about 110,000 clones, 71% of them seen once. The specimen sequenced was peripheral blood. Receptors were obtained from a woman aged 35 to 49 with acute or convalescent COVID-19. CDR3s include the opening cysteine and the closing phenylalanine or tryptophan. A D gene is named only where the DNA matches it firmly. A row's size may be missing; if present it is once, few, many or a size class.

- | TRBJ1-2 | TRBV3-1/TRBV3-2 | - | CASSQTDTKLNYGYTF | TGTGCCAGCAGCCAAACGGACACGAAGCTTAACTATGGCTACACCTTC
- | TRBJ2-2 | TRBV19 | - | CASSQGYTGELFF | TGTGCCAGTAGTCAGGGTTACACCGGGGAGCTGTTTTTT
- | TRBJ2-1 | TRBV28 | few | CASSFPPIEQFF | TGTGCCAGCAGTTTTCCCCCAATTGAGCAGTTCTTC
- | TRBJ1-3 | TRBV7-9 | - | CASSFRGSKGLPGNTIYF | TGTGCCAGCAGCTTTAGGGGTTCAAAGGGCCTTCCTGGAAACACCATATATTTT
TRBD2 | TRBJ2-2 | TRBV3-1/TRBV3-2 | - | CASSHTSGGYTGELFF | TGTGCCAGCAGCCATACTAGCGGGGGGTACACCGGGGAGCTGTTTTTT
TRBD1 | TRBJ1-2 | TRBV5-4 | - | CASSSLGQGKTDGYTF | TGTGCCAGCAGCTCTCTAGGACAGGGGAAAACAGATGGCTACACCTTC
TRBD2 | TRBJ2-1 | TRBV3-1/TRBV3-2 | - | CASSPERGVSYNEQFF | TGTGCCAGCAGCCCAGAGCGGGGGGTCTCCTACAATGAGCAGTTCTTC
TRBD1 | TRBJ2-1 | TRBV5-1 | - | CASSLGQGTDEQFF | TGCGCCAGCAGCTTGGGACAGGGTACTGATGAGCAGTTCTTC
- | TRBJ2-7 | TRBV7-9 | - | CAGRGQSYEQYF | TGTGCCGGCAGAGGACAGAGCTACGAGCAGTACTTC
- | TRBJ2-2 | TRBV6-5 | - | CASSFSLGGELFF | TGTGCCAGCAGTTTCTCCCTAGGCGGGGAGCTGTTTTTT
- | TRBJ1-6 | TRBV28 | - | CASSSSGGRSNSPLHF | TGTGCCAGCAGTTCCTCGGGGGGCCGGAGTAATTCACCCCTCCACTTT
TRBD1 | TRBJ2-2 | TRBV4-1 | few | CASSQVGTGRNTGELFF | TGCGCCAGCAGCCAGGTCGGGACAGGCCGAAACACCGGGGAGCTGTTTTTT
- | TRBJ2-5 | TRBV7-9 | - | CASSLGSAAQETQYF | TGTGCCAGCAGCCTCGGGTCGGCAGCCCAAGAGACCCAGTACTTC
TRBD2 | TRBJ2-1 | TRBV6-2/TRBV6-3 | few | CASSTRSGGSYNEQFF | TGTGCCAGCAGTACTCGTAGCGGGGGCTCCTACAATGAGCAGTTCTTC
- | TRBJ1-2 | TRBV9 | - | CASSVGGTGDYGYTF | TGTGCCAGCAGCGTAGGAGGGACGGGGGACTATGGCTACACCTTC
- | TRBJ2-7 | TRBV6-5 | - | CASSYSRSSYEQYF | TGTGCCAGCAGTTACTCGAGAAGCTCCTACGAGCAGTACTTC
- | TRBJ2-5 | TRBV6-5 | - | CASSYGAPYQETQYF | TGTGCCAGCAGTTACGGGGCCCCTTACCAAGAGACCCAGTACTTC
TRBD1 | TRBJ2-7 | TRBV27 | many | CASGDRERTYEQYF | TGTGCCAGCGGGGACAGGGAGAGGACTTACGAGCAGTACTTC
TRBD1 | TRBJ2-1 | TRBV5-1 | few | CASSFGTGGQEQFF | TGCGCCAGCAGCTTTGGAACAGGGGGCCAGGAGCAGTTCTTC
TRBD2 | TRBJ2-1 | TRBV29-1 | - | CSALAGGYNEQFF | TGCAGCGCATTAGCGGGGGGTTACAATGAGCAGTTCTTC
- | TRBJ1-1 | TRBV14 | - | CASSQVGGLGTEAFF | TGTGCCAGCAGCCAAGTGGGGGGGCTTGGGACTGAAGCTTTCTTT
- | TRBJ1-2 | TRBV5-1 | - | CASSFGDRSLNYGYTF | TGCGCCAGCAGCTTTGGCGACAGATCCCTCAACTATGGCTACACCTTC
- | TRBJ1-1 | TRBV7-3 | - | CASSPGSNTEAFF | TGTGCCAGCAGCCCCGGGTCAAACACTGAAGCTTTCTTT
- | TRBJ1-2 | TRBV29-1 | - | CSVEGQFVDGYTF | TGCAGCGTTGAAGGACAGTTTGTAGATGGCTACACCTTC
TRBD2 | TRBJ2-1 | TRBV5-1 | - | CASSFSGAPYNEQFF | TGCGCCAGCAGCTTTAGCGGGGCACCCTACAATGAGCAGTTCTTC
- | TRBJ2-1 | TRBV29-1 | - | CSGRRGGNEQFF | TGCAGCGGGAGGAGGGGGGGCAATGAGCAGTTCTTC
- | TRBJ2-1 | TRBV7-9 | - | CASSSRVEAYNEQFF | TGTGCCAGCAGCTCCCGGGTCGAGGCGTACAATGAGCAGTTCTTC
TRBD2 | TRBJ2-7 | TRBV29-1 | few | CSVGMSGGYEQYF | TGCAGCGTTGGTATGAGCGGGGGCTACGAGCAGTACTTC
TRBD2 | TRBJ2-1 | TRBV6-5 | once | CASIGAGGRNEQFF | TGTGCCAGCATTGGGGCGGGGGGGAGGAATGAGCAGTTCTTC
TRBD1 | TRBJ2-7 | TRBV7-3 | - | CASSRQGTGEQYF | TGTGCCAGTAGTCGACAGGGGACGGGCGAGCAGTACTTC
- | TRBJ2-2 | TRBV11-2 | once | CASSLGLASGELFF | TGTGCCAGCAGCTTAGGGCTAGCTTCCGGGGAGCTGTTTTTT
TRBD2 | TRBJ2-3 | TRBV18 | - | CASSPSGGARDTQYF | TGTGCCAGCTCACCATCCGGGGGGGCGAGAGATACGCAGTATTTT
TRBD1 | TRBJ1-2 | TRBV6-5 | - | CASSYSGTGVFGYTF | TGTGCCAGCAGTTACTCAGGGACAGGGGTATTCGGCTACACCTTC
- | TRBJ1-4 | TRBV6-5 | - | CASSFRLNEKLFF | TGTGCCAGCAGTTTCAGACTTAATGAAAAACTGTTTTTT